The 32 T cell receptor beta chains listed next were all sequenced from one sample in a study of CD8+ T cells in alopecia areata. On the basis of CD4, CD8alpha, NKG2D, NKG2ACE and other markers, pooled cutaneous lymph node cells were sorted. After isolation, RNA underwent reverse transcription to generate cDNA as the sequencing template. TCRdb's table, derived via immunoSEQ multiplex PCR, lists solely in-frame clones and lacks some. Altogether approximately 280,000 clones were found in the sample, and no singletons occur. The sequenced sample consisted of CD4+ T cells sorted from a lymph node. These TCRs come from a C3H/HeJ mouse with alopecia areata. The mouse strain carries the MHC haplotype H2-k.

A few counts support this clone. Gene labels here are mouse ones. Read sequence stops 4 residues before the CDR3 end, and the germline J gene provides the missing end. J is TRBJ2-7 and V is TRBV31; 11 nucleotides agree with TRBD2. Germline assignment: CDR1 GKSSPN and CDR2 SITVG. This CDR3 is built from 13 residues. The part of the CDR3 DNA that was read is TGTGCCTGGAGGCGGACTGGGGGGTAT. It translates to CAWRRTGGY. The whole CDR3 sequence reads CAWRRTGGYEQYF.

Details on this clone: Gene names denote mouse genes. Read sequence stops 4 residues before the CDR3 end, and the germline J gene provides the missing end. This chain connects TRBV1 to TRBJ2-2; 8 bases align to TRBD1. The ends lost 2 bases at V and 6 bases at J; junction bases unmatched: 2. This CDR3 is 14 amino acids long. The V gene's germline CDR1 is NSQYPW and CDR2 LRSPGD (reference sequence). CDR3 DNA, as far as it was read: TGCACCTGCAGTGCACAGGGGGCTCCCGGG. Translated: CTCSAQGAPG. The full-length CDR3 reads as CTCSAQGAPGQLYF. Full variable domain (rest looked up from reference TRBV1 and TRBJ2-2): VTLLEQNPRWRLVPRGQAVNLRCILKNSQYPWMSWYQQDLQKQLQWLFTLRSPGDKEVKSLPGADYLATRVTDTELRLQVANMSQGRTLYCTCSAQGAPGQLYFGEGSKLTVL.

Concerning this clone: The gene names given are mouse names. The read terminates 4 residues ahead of where the CDR3 ends, so the germline J gene completes it. The chain combines TRBV14 with TRBJ2-5; TRBD1 aligns across 7 bases. Germline V gives CDR1 SGHDT, CDR2 FRDEAV. This CDR3 is 11 amino acids long. Partial CDR3 DNA: TGTGCCAACGGGACAGAAGAC. This sequence encodes CANGTED. The full CDR3 reads CANGTEDTQYF.

Regarding this clone: Each gene name is a mouse one. The read falls 4 residues short of the CDR3 end, and the missing part is taken from the germline J gene. The V call is TRBV31, the J call TRBJ2-1, with D perhaps TRBD2 (7 bases). Germline V lookup: CDR1 GKSSPN, CDR2 SITVG. CDR3 size: 15 residues. Between the trimmed V and J ends, which lost 3 bases and 4 bases, there was a span of 16 bases. Partial CDR3 DNA: TGTGCCTGGAGCCATTTCGAGGGGGGGTATGCT. Encoded protein: CAWSHFEGGYA. In full, the CDR3 reads CAWSHFEGGYAEQFF. The complete variable domain, with remaining parts taken from reference TRBV31 and TRBJ2-1, reads AQTIHQWPVAEIKAVGSPLSLGCTIKGKSSPNLYWYWQATGGTLQQLFYSITVGQVESVVQLNLSASRPKDDQFILSTEKLLLSHSGFYLCAWSHFEGGYAEQFFGPGTRLTVL.

In regard to this clone: The listed genes are named as in mouse. CDR3 bases read: TGCACCTGCAGTTCCGGACAGTCCTATAATTCGCCC. Translated, it gives CTCSSGQSYNSP. The entire CDR3 protein reads CTCSSGQSYNSPLYF. The chain combines TRBV1 with TRBJ1-6; a weak D match, TRBD1 (6 bases). With the read ending 3 residues before the CDR3 end, the germline J gene is used to fill in that end. TRBJ1-6 is marked as an open reading frame, function uncertain. The CDR3 is 15 amino acids. V was trimmed by 5 bases and J by 1 base, leaving 9 bases between them. Per the germline V gene, CDR1 is NSQYPW and CDR2 is LRSPGD (reference sequence).

In its sample, this clone was seen a few times. Gene names and germline refer to mouse. The read ends 4 residues before the CDR3 terminus; that terminus is restored from the germline J gene. The V gene is TRBV1, the J gene TRBJ2-2; 10 positions match TRBD2. Germline V gene lookup returns CDR1 NSQYPW and CDR2 LRSPGD (reference sequence). V shed 6 bases and J 3 bases; nucleotides not matched to a gene: 1. The CDR3 is made up of 14 amino acids. The CDR3 region is CTCRDWGHTGQLYF. CDR3 DNA (partial): TGCACCTGCAGGGACTGGGGGCACACCGGG.

A remark on this clone: The genes and germline here are from mouse. The read halts 4 residues ahead of the CDR3 end, with the missing end drawn from the germline J gene. This sequence joins TRBV13-3 and TRBJ2-2; 8 nucleotides line up with TRBD2. After removal of 4 bases from V and 0 bases from J, the junction contained 2 bases not matched to a gene. This CDR3 comprises 15 residues. CDR1 is NNHDY and CDR2 is SYVADS in the germline V gene. The DNA read from the CDR3 is TGTGCCAGCAGTTCACTGGGGGCAAACACCGGG. It yields the protein CASSSLGANTG. The complete CDR3 protein is CASSSLGANTGQLYF.

Concerning this clone itself: The genes and germline here are from mouse. The sequence runs out 4 residues before the end of the CDR3; the remainder is reconstructed from the germline J gene. V is TRBV31 and J is TRBJ2-5, with TRBD2 matching over 8 bases. The CDR3 consists of 13 residues. Germline V gene lookup returns CDR1 GKSSPN and CDR2 SITVG. CDR3 residues: CAWAGGTVDTQYF. The sequenced CDR3 bases are TGTGCCTGGGCTGGGGGGACGGTGGAC.

This clone came up a few times. Mouse names are used for the genes. The read halts 4 residues ahead of the CDR3 end, with the missing end drawn from the germline J gene. The genes are TRBV19 and TRBJ2-1; TRBD1 matches 9 bases. V lost 3 bases and J lost 3; bases outside the gene matches: 7. Germline assignment: CDR1 FNHDT and CDR2 SITEND (reference sequence). The CDR3 runs to 16 residues. Here the CDR3 reads CASSTLQGALYAEQFF. The sequenced CDR3 bases are TGTGCCAGCAGTACACTACAGGGGGCGCTCTATGCT. The full variable domain, completed using reference TRBV19 and TRBJ2-1, is GGIITQTPKFLIGQEGQKLTLKCQQNFNHDTMYWYRQDSGKGLRLIYYSITENDLQKGDLSEGYDASREKKSSFSLTVTSAQKNEMAVFLCASSTLQGALYAEQFFGPGTRLTVL.

This clone turned up a few times. Germline and genes: mouse. The read terminates 4 residues ahead of where the CDR3 ends, so the germline J gene completes it. The genes are TRBV13-3 and TRBJ2-3; D possibly corresponds to TRBD1 (5 bases). V dropped 3 bases and J dropped 4 bases, with 15 bases sitting between them. The CDR3 runs 15 residues. Looked up from germline, CDR1 is NNHDY and CDR2 is SYVADS. The sequenced part of the CDR3 DNA is TGTGCCAGCAGTGGACAGAAACCTAGTACAGAA. This sequence encodes CASSGQKPSTE. The entire CDR3 protein is CASSGQKPSTETLYF.

A remark on this clone: The genes and germline here are from mouse. The read ends 4 residues before the CDR3 terminus; that terminus is restored from the germline J gene. The chain combines TRBV29 with TRBJ2-5, with 10 bases fitting TRBD1. V lost 7 bases, J lost 3 bases, and 1 base stayed unmatched. The CDR3 sequence is 13 residues long. Germline V lookup: CDR1 MSHET, CDR2 SYDVDS. The CDR3 is CASTGQGQDTQYF. The sequenced CDR3 bases are TGTGCTAGCACGGGACAGGGGCAAGAC. Drawing the rest from reference TRBV29 and TRBJ2-5, the complete variable domain is DMKVTQMPRYLIKRMGENVLLECGQDMSHETMYWYRQDPGLGLQLIYISYDVDSNSEGDIPKGYRVSRKKREHFSLILDSAKTNQTSVYFCASTGQGQDTQYFGPGTRLLVL.

Notes on this clone: Gene labels here are mouse ones. The CDR3 end falls 4 residues outside the read, so it is completed with the germline J gene. The chain combines TRBV19 with TRBJ2-3, with 11 bases identical to TRBD2. The germline gives CDR1 FNHDT, CDR2 SITEND (reference sequence). The junction had 5 bases not matched to a gene; V was cut back by 5 bases and J by 0 bases. The CDR3 consists of 16 residues. The CDR3 bases that were read are TGTGCCAGCAGCCCGGGACTGGGGGATAGTGCAGAA. Its protein product is CASSPGLGDSAE. The complete CDR3 protein is CASSPGLGDSAETLYF.

This clone has more than one count but fewer than ten. Mouse gene names apply. The CDR3 goes on 4 residues after the read ends, and that part is filled in from the germline J gene. The chain carries TRBV13-1 and TRBJ2-3, with TRBD2 identical over 10 bases. J was trimmed by 4 bases and V by 0 bases; bases with no gene match: 2. The CDR3 is made up of 15 amino acids. The germline CDR1 and CDR2 sequences are NSHNY and SYGAGN. The CDR3 loop is CASSDALGGPETLYF. Incomplete CDR3 DNA: TGTGCCAGCAGTGATGCCCTGGGGGGGCCAGAA.

On this clone itself: Gene and germline names: mouse. From the germline J gene comes the end of the CDR3, since the read stops 4 residues before it. Within the sample, other DNA sequences also encode this same CDR3. This chain uses TRBV19 with TRBJ2-5; the match to TRBD1 covers 8 bases. V lost 6 bases, J lost 3 bases, and 3 bases stayed unmatched. This CDR3 spans 13 amino acids. Germline V gene data show CDR1 as FNHDT and CDR2 as SITEND (reference sequence). The CDR3 region is CASTRQGQDTQYF. The DNA read from the CDR3 is TGTGCCAGCACTCGACAGGGGCAAGAC.

Note on this clone: The germline and genes are mouse ones. The observed sequence ends 4 residues before the CDR3 terminus, with the missing tail filled in from the germline J gene. The rearrangement links TRBV1 to TRBJ1-1; 7 bases agree with TRBD1. The CDR3 runs to 14 residues. Germline trimming cut 5 bases from V and 0 bases from J; bases unmatched to any gene: 3. Germline V CDR1 and CDR2: NSQYPW, LRSPGD (reference sequence). The CDR3 here is CTCSPGQPNTEVFF. The CDR3 bases that were read are TGCACCTGCAGTCCGGGACAGCCAAACACA.

Worth noting for this clone: The gene names here belong to mouse. The read finishes 4 residues shy of the CDR3 end, and the germline J gene is used to complete it. The chain couples TRBV13-2 to TRBJ2-5; D possibly corresponds to TRBD1 (5 bases). The germline gives CDR1 NNHNN, CDR2 SYGAGS (reference sequence). The CDR3 extends over 13 amino acids. V dropped 5 bases and J dropped 0 bases, with 7 bases sitting between them. CDR3 residues: CASGQVNQDTQYF. The sequenced CDR3 bases are TGTGCCAGCGGACAGGTTAACCAAGAC.

This clone was seen only a few times. The gene symbols are mouse symbols. With the read ending 4 residues before the CDR3 end, the germline J gene is used to fill in that end. This sequence joins TRBV13-2 and TRBJ1-2, with TRBD1 matching over 8 bases. The CDR3 is 14 residues long. Germline lookup yields CDR1 NNHNN and CDR2 SYGAGS (reference sequence). After removal of 5 bases from V and 0 bases from J, the junction contained 3 bases not matched to a gene. CDR3 protein: CASGYRGTNSDYTF. The CDR3 DNA, read in part, is TGTGCCAGCGGGTACAGGGGGACAAACTCC.

As for this clone: The gene names here belong to mouse. The read comes to an end 4 residues before the CDR3 does, leaving the germline J gene to fill in the end. This chain links TRBV13-1 with TRBJ2-2; no clear D gene. Per germline, CDR1 NSHNY and CDR2 SYGAGN. V was pared by 6 bases and J by 0 bases, with 6 bases between. This CDR3 has 13 residues. The CDR3 is CASKTSNTGQLYF. The CDR3 DNA, read in part, is TGTGCCAGCAAAACATCAAACACCGGG.

This clone has only a few counts. Gene names and germline match the mouse. The read falls 4 residues short of the CDR3 end, and the missing part is taken from the germline J gene. The chain carries TRBV1 and TRBJ2-1, with 9 bases lining up with TRBD2. This CDR3 has 16 residues. Per germline, CDR1 NSQYPW and CDR2 LRSPGD (reference sequence). After removal of 0 bases from V and 3 bases from J, the junction contained 3 bases not matched to a gene. This chain's CDR3 is CTCSAETWGGYAEQFF. CDR3 DNA (partial): TGCACCTGCAGTGCAGAGACCTGGGGGGGCTATGCT.

A remark on this clone: Gene names are mouse gene names. The missing CDR3 end, 4 residues past where the read stops, is filled in from the germline J gene. The chain has TRBV13-1 and TRBJ2-7, with TRBD1 identical over 9 bases. The germline CDR1 and CDR2 sequences are NSHNY and SYGAGN. The CDR3 has 14 amino acids. The sequenced part of the CDR3 DNA is TGTGCCAGCAGTGCCTCCGGGACAGGGTAT. The encoded protein is CASSASGTGY. The whole CDR3 region reads CASSASGTGYEQYF.

About this clone itself: Gene and germline names: mouse. The read terminates 4 residues ahead of where the CDR3 ends, so the germline J gene completes it. The chain employs TRBV13-3 and TRBJ2-3; 10 nucleotides line up with TRBD2. J lost 2 bases, V lost 2 bases, and 2 bases had no gene match. The CDR3 totals 15 residues. Germline CDR1 is NNHDY and CDR2 is SYVADS. CDR3 region: CASSEGTGVAETLYF. CDR3 bases read: TGTGCCAGCAGTGAAGGGACTGGGGTTGCAGAA.

This clone was counted only a few times. Genes and germline come from the mouse. Read sequence stops 4 residues before the CDR3 end, and the germline J gene provides the missing end. Other DNA variants within this sample encode the same CDR3. The chain employs TRBV13-1 and TRBJ2-3; D remains ambiguous. Germline-derived CDR1 and CDR2 are NSHNY and SYGAGN. The CDR3 extends over 15 amino acids. V dropped 0 bases and J dropped 0 bases, with 8 bases sitting between them. The DNA read from the CDR3 is TGTGCCAGCAGTGATGGGCAGGCTAGTGCAGAA. Protein product: CASSDGQASAE. In full, the CDR3 is CASSDGQASAETLYF.

Note on this clone: Mouse gene names apply. The read ends 4 residues before the CDR3 terminus; that terminus is restored from the germline J gene. The rearrangement uses TRBV13-2 and TRBJ2-1, with 8 bases lining up with TRBD2. Germline V CDR1 and CDR2: NNHNN, SYGAGS (reference sequence). The CDR3 covers 15 residues. Trimming cost V 0 bases and J 5 bases; bases outside gene matches: 4. The CDR3 reads CASGDAQTGDAEQFF. Partial CDR3 DNA: TGTGCCAGCGGTGATGCTCAGACTGGGGATGCT.

This clone has a handful of counts. Gene labels here are mouse ones. Sequencing ends 4 residues short of the CDR3 end; the germline J gene provides the rest. This rearrangement joins TRBV13-3 to TRBJ2-2; the D is unclear. The CDR3 spans 14 residues. V was cut by 2 bases and J by 3 bases, with 8 bases left in between. The germline CDR1 and CDR2 sequences are NNHDY and SYVADS. The CDR3 loop is CASSDVTYTGQLYF. Partial CDR3 DNA: TGTGCCAGCAGTGACGTGACTTACACCGGG.

This clone was counted between two and nine times. Mouse germline and gene names are used. Read data end 4 residues before the CDR3 end; the end is taken from the germline J gene. The V gene is TRBV12-1, the J gene TRBJ2-1; possible D gene TRBD2, 7 bases. CDR1 SGHSN and CDR2 HYEKVE come from the germline V gene. CDR3 length equals 13 residues. CDR3 DNA, as far as it was read: TGTGCCAGCTCTCTCGGGGGGCCGACT. Protein: CASSLGGPT. The whole CDR3 region reads CASSLGGPTEQFF.

A few counts support this clone. The gene names given are mouse names. The read stops 4 residues short of the end of the CDR3; the missing end is completed from the germline J gene. The chain combines TRBV19 with TRBJ2-2; D is unresolved. Trimming shortened V by 6 bases and J by 5 bases, and 8 bases separated the two germline ends. Germline assignment: CDR1 FNHDT and CDR2 SITEND (reference sequence). The CDR3 sequence is 12 residues long. The sequenced part of the CDR3 DNA is TGTGCCAGCACCCACAAAACCGGG. As protein: CASTHKTG. The CDR3 reads in full as CASTHKTGQLYF.

This clone occurred a few times. Genes and germline are mouse. The read finishes 4 residues shy of the CDR3 end, and the germline J gene is used to complete it. V gene TRBV13-2 combines with J gene TRBJ2-3; TRBD2 agrees at 8 bases. This CDR3 is built from 16 residues. The junction had 3 bases not matched to a gene; V was cut back by 0 bases and J by 0 bases. Germline lookup yields CDR1 NNHNN and CDR2 SYGAGS (reference sequence). CDR3: CASGDVGGTSAETLYF. The sequenced CDR3 bases are TGTGCCAGCGGTGATGTGGGGGGGACTAGTGCAGAA.

For this clone: The gene names given are mouse names. The read ends 4 residues early relative to the CDR3; the germline J gene fills the gap. This same CDR3 is encoded by further DNA sequences in the sample. The rearrangement links TRBV1 to TRBJ2-7; TRBD1 matches 7 bases. Germline V gene lookup returns CDR1 NSQYPW and CDR2 LRSPGD (reference sequence). There are 12 residues in the CDR3. CDR3: CTCSAQGDEQYF. Partial CDR3 DNA: TGCACCTGCAGTGCTCAGGGGGAT. The full variable domain, with the rest looked up from reference TRBV1 and TRBJ2-7, is VTLLEQNPRWRLVPRGQAVNLRCILKNSQYPWMSWYQQDLQKQLQWLFTLRSPGDKEVKSLPGADYLATRVTDTELRLQVANMSQGRTLYCTCSAQGDEQYFGPGTRLTVL.

This clone has only a few counts. A clone one base away is much larger, so this may be a read error. Gene names refer to mouse genes. Read sequence stops 4 residues before the CDR3 end, and the germline J gene provides the missing end. The V call is TRBV2, the J call TRBJ2-3; TRBD1 aligns across 8 bases. Trimming removed 0 bases from V and 1 base from J; junction bases left unmatched: 0. There are 15 residues in the CDR3. Per the germline V gene, CDR1 is LGHNA and CDR2 is YSYQKL. Incomplete CDR3 DNA: TGTGCCAGCAGCCAAGAGGGACAGGGTGCAGAA. Residues: CASSQEGQGAE. The CDR3 reads in full as CASSQEGQGAETLYF.

This clone was picked up many times. These gene names are mouse names. Coverage ceases 4 residues before the CDR3 finishes, and the germline J gene fills in the end. This chain connects TRBV1 to TRBJ1-2; 9 bases line up with TRBD1. The CDR3 is 15 residues long. The trim removed 0 bases at V and 2 bases at J, leaving 1 base unmatched. The germline CDR1 and CDR2 sequences are NSQYPW and LRSPGD (reference sequence). CDR3 sequence reads: CTCSAEGTGNSDYTF. The CDR3 DNA, read in part, is TGCACCTGCAGTGCAGAAGGGACAGGGAACTCC.

This clone was found a few times. Each gene name is a mouse one. The DNA read from the CDR3 is TGTGCCAGCAGCCAAGTTGGGGGGGCGGACCAAGAC. This gives the protein CASSQVGGADQD. The entire CDR3 is CASSQVGGADQDTQYF. This rearrangement joins TRBV5 to TRBJ2-5; 9 bases agree with TRBD2. The read stops 4 residues short of the end of the CDR3; the missing end is completed from the germline J gene. Germline CDR1 LGHNA, CDR2 YNLKQL (reference sequence). V was pared by 1 base and J by 1 base, with 3 bases of the junction left unmatched. The CDR3 totals 16 residues.

A word on this clone: Mouse germline and gene names are used. The read is 4 residues too short to cover the CDR3 end, so that end is filled in from the germline J gene. This chain links TRBV31 with TRBJ2-3; the match to TRBD2 covers 8 bases. Losses at the gene ends were 3 bases for V and 0 bases for J; bases not matched to a gene: 5. The germline CDR1 and CDR2 sequences are GKSSPN and SITVG. The CDR3 sequence is 15 residues long. Partial CDR3 DNA: TGTGCCTGGAGGTCTGGGGGGTCTAGTGCAGAA. Its protein is CAWRSGGSSAE. The full CDR3 reads CAWRSGGSSAETLYF.